This T cell receptor beta chain was captured by sequencing in a study of metastatic and nonmetastatic thyroid tumors. This clone was found a few times. No treatment had been given to any patient before thyroid surgery. The authors' processing: It was from CDR3 differences across clinicopathological groups that a distant-metastasis classifier for papillary thyroid cancer was built. MiXCR was used by TCRdb to re-call the PCR reads. It is TCRdb's table, rather than the study itself, that gives the V and J calls and clone size. This sample has about 5,800 clones, with roughly 20% found just once. CDR3 length: 14 amino acids. Germline V lookup: CDR1 MDHEN, CDR2 SYDVKM. Trimming took off 5 bases at V and 1 base at J, with 11 bases between the two ends.

The clonotype comes from a female donor with papillary thyroid cancer or a benign thyroid nodule (not recorded which). Some clones in this sample may be carry-over from other donors' samples. The sample consisted of adjacent normal tissue. This sequence joins TRBV28 and TRBJ1-2, with D perhaps TRBD1 (6 bases). Here the CDR3 DNA reads TGTGCCAGCAGTGCACAGGGATTTAACTATGGCTACACCTTC. Amino acid sequence: CASSAQGFNYGYTF.